This is a list of T cell receptor beta chains from one sample in a study of T cell responses to AZD1222 COVID-19 vaccine. The protocol was immunoSEQ multiplex PCR, while the TCRdb copy is restricted to in-frame clones and leaves out a portion. The sample consists of fewer than 150,000 clones, about 90% of them appearing once. The sequencing used peripheral blood, collected 28 days after the second AZD1222 dose. All receptors derive from an adult who received the AZD1222 COVID-19 vaccine. Each CDR3 is given with its conserved first and last residue. The order of the fields is D gene, J gene, clone size, V gene, CDR3 DNA, CDR3 protein. The D gene is left open where the match is weak. Size is stated for part of the rows, as once, few or many counts, or as a class when the clone is expanded.

- TRBJ2-1 - TRBV4-1 TGCGCCAGCAGCCAAGTGGGGGCATACAATGAGCAGTTCTTC CASSQVGAYNEQFF
- TRBJ1-2 - TRBV7-2 TGTGCCAGCAGCTTGGGACAAAACTATGGCTACACCTTC CASSLGQNYGYTF
- TRBJ1-2 - TRBV28 TGCGCGGGTATGGGACGGCGATACTATGGCTACACCTTC CAGMGRRYYGYTF
- TRBJ2-7 - TRBV6-5 TGTGCCAGCAGCGGTTATAACGAGCAGTACTTC CASSGYNEQYF
- TRBJ1-1 - TRBV19 TGTGCCAGTAGTATACCGCAACATGGAGCTTTCTTT CASSIPQHGAFF
- TRBJ2-1 - TRBV28 TGTGCCAGCAGTTTAGGAGGGGGCGCTTACAATGAGCAGTTCTTC CASSLGGGAYNEQFF
- TRBJ2-7 - TRBV12-3/TRBV12-4 TGTGCCAGCAGCCCAGATTACGAGCAGTACTTC CASSPDYEQYF
- TRBJ1-3 once TRBV3-1/TRBV3-2 TGTGCCAGCAGCACCCGGACCTCCCGAGGGGGAAACACCATATATTTT CASSTRTSRGGNTIYF
- TRBJ1-4 - TRBV7-8 TGTGCCAGCAGCCACAGGACGACAACTAATGAAAAACTGTTTTTT CASSHRTTTNEKLFF
- TRBJ1-4 - TRBV2 TGTGCCAGCAGTGTGGTCAGGAAGGAAAAACTGTTTTTT CASSVVRKEKLFF
- TRBJ1-1 - TRBV6-6 TGTGCCAGCAGTTACTCCGACACTGAAGCTTTCTTT CASSYSDTEAFF
TRBD1 TRBJ1-3 - TRBV28 TGTGCCAGCAGTAGGGGGCAAGATGGAAACACCATATATTTT CASSRGQDGNTIYF
- TRBJ2-1 - TRBV4-1 TGCGCCAGCAGCCAAGATAGGGCGGGACCCTTGCCCAATGAGGAGCAGTTCTTC CASSQDRAGPLPNEEQFF
- TRBJ1-1 - TRBV7-9 TGTGCCAGCAGCCCTCCTGTAACAGGAACTGAAGCTTTCTTT CASSPPVTGTEAFF
- TRBJ2-2 - TRBV6-6 TGTGCCAGCAGTGAGGACGGCACCGGGGAGCTGTTTTTT CASSEDGTGELFF
- TRBJ1-5 - TRBV5-1 TGCGCCAGCAGCGGCCGGGACAAATACAATATGCCCCAGCATTTT CASSGRDKYNMPQHF
- TRBJ2-3 - TRBV5-1 TGCGCCAGCAGAGACGGTAGCCATACGCAGTATTTT CASRDGSHTQYF
- TRBJ2-5 once TRBV6-5 TGTGCCAGCAGAAACAGGGCTCCAGGGGACCAGTACTTC CASRNRAPGDQYF
- TRBJ2-7 - TRBV27 TGTGCCAGCAGCTTAAGGTACAGCCTCCTCTACGAGCAGTACTTC CASSLRYSLLYEQYF
- TRBJ1-1 - TRBV29-1 TGCAGCGTTGAAACAGAAGTGAACACTGAAGCTTTCTTT CSVETEVNTEAFF
- TRBJ2-5 - TRBV20-1 TGCAGTGCTAGCAGCTTGGGGACCCAGTACTTC CSASSLGTQYF
- TRBJ1-2 - TRBV5-5 TGTGCCAGCAGCTTGCAAAATGGCTACACCTTC CASSLQNGYTF
- TRBJ2-2 - TRBV5-8 TGTGCAGTCGCCGGGGAGCTGTTTTTT CAVAGELFF
- TRBJ2-1 once TRBV12-3/TRBV12-4 TGTGCCAGCAGTTTTTCGGGGGCAGATGAGCAGTTCTTC CASSFSGADEQFF
TRBD1 TRBJ1-2 - TRBV28 TGTGCCAGCAGTCCGGACAGGGGGCCCGACTATGGCTACACCTTC CASSPDRGPDYGYTF
- TRBJ2-4 - TRBV15 TGTGCCACCAGCCATAGGGTTGCCAAAAACATTCAGTACTTC CATSHRVAKNIQYF
TRBD1 TRBJ1-2 - TRBV12-3/TRBV12-4 TGTGCCAGCAGCGGAGACAGGGGGAATGGCTACACCTTC CASSGDRGNGYTF
- TRBJ2-4 - TRBV2 TGTGCCAGCAAGAGGGCAGCGGTTTTGTCATTAGCCAAAAACATTCAGTACTTC CASKRAAVLSLAKNIQYF
- TRBJ1-4 - TRBV3-1/TRBV3-2 TGTGCCAGCAGCCCGACAGGTCGACAATGGGAAAAACTGTTTTTT CASSPTGRQWEKLFF
TRBD2 TRBJ2-3 - TRBV13 TGTGCCAGCAGCTCCTTAGCGGGAGATGGAGATACGCAGTATTTT CASSSLAGDGDTQYF
TRBD1 TRBJ1-3 - TRBV3-1/TRBV3-2 TGTGCCAGCAGCCAACCGGGACAGGGAATCTCTGGAAACACCATATATTTT CASSQPGQGISGNTIYF
TRBD1 TRBJ1-1 - TRBV18 TGTGCCAGCTCACCCGGACAGGGATACACTGAAGCTTTCTTT CASSPGQGYTEAFF
TRBD2 TRBJ2-1 - TRBV9 TGTGCCAGCAGCGTAGTACGGGAGGTGGTTGAGCAGTTCTTC CASSVVREVVEQFF
TRBD1 TRBJ1-2 - TRBV6-5 TGTGCCAGCACTGTTGACAGGGGAGGTGGCTACACCTTC CASTVDRGGGYTF
- TRBJ2-7 - TRBV7-6 TGTGCCAGCAGCTTAGCGATTGCCAGACCCTACGAGCAGTACTTC CASSLAIARPYEQYF
TRBD2 TRBJ2-3 - TRBV5-1 TGCGCCAGCAGCGGACTAGCGGGGGTCACAGATACGCAGTATTTT CASSGLAGVTDTQYF
- TRBJ1-3 - TRBV7-2 TGTGCCAGCAGCCCGAACAGGGCTCCTGGAAACACCATATATTTT CASSPNRAPGNTIYF
- TRBJ2-7 - TRBV12-3/TRBV12-4 TGTGCCAGCAGTGTAACAGGTAACTACGAGCAGTACTTC CASSVTGNYEQYF
- TRBJ1-2 - TRBV6-5 TGTGCCAGCGCCTTGGGGATTAACTATGGCTACACCTTC CASALGINYGYTF
- TRBJ1-5 - TRBV6-1 TGTGCCAGCAGTGCACCAGGGTTACTAGCAAATCAGCCCCAGCATTTT CASSAPGLLANQPQHF
- TRBJ1-4 once TRBV28 TGTGCCAGCCATAGCATCGCAACTAATGAAAAACTGTTTTTT CASHSIATNEKLFF
TRBD2 TRBJ2-1 - TRBV5-6 TGTGCCAGCAGCTTCGGGGGGAGGATCTACAATGAGCAGTTCTTC CASSFGGRIYNEQFF
- TRBJ1-4 - TRBV6-5 TGTGCCACCTATGGGGGGTTTGGCGAAAAACTGTTTTTT CATYGGFGEKLFF
TRBD2 TRBJ2-1 - TRBV9 TGTGCCAGCAGCGCGGGACTAGCTTTCTACAATGAGCAGTTCTTC CASSAGLAFYNEQFF
- TRBJ1-1 - TRBV29-1 TGCAGCGTTGACGCGGTGAACACTGAAGCTTTCTTT CSVDAVNTEAFF
- TRBJ1-1 - TRBV29-1 TGCAGCGTTGAAGATGAAGCAAGTTTGGACCAACTAAAGGGCCCTGAAGCTTTCTTT CSVEDEASLDQLKGPEAFF
- TRBJ1-5 - TRBV12-3/TRBV12-4 TGTGCCAGCAGTGACTTTGGGCAGCCCCAGCATTTT CASSDFGQPQHF
- TRBJ1-2 - TRBV11-2 TGTGCCAGCAGCTTAACGGGGGGCGGATATGGCTACACCTTC CASSLTGGGYGYTF
- TRBJ2-7 - TRBV13 TGTGCCAGCAGCTCGCCCTCATCTTACGAGCAGTACTTC CASSSPSSYEQYF
- TRBJ1-3 - TRBV18 TGTGCCAGCTCTTATCAGGACTCTGGAAACACCATATATTTT CASSYQDSGNTIYF
TRBD1 TRBJ1-1 - TRBV6-5 TGTGCCACCACAAAGGGGGCCAACACTGAAGCTTTCTTT CATTKGANTEAFF
- TRBJ1-1 - TRBV3-1/TRBV3-2 TGTGCCAGCAGCCAAGCTGCAGGATTGAACACTGAAGCTTTCTTT CASSQAAGLNTEAFF
- TRBJ2-5 - TRBV5-5 TGTGCCAGCAGCCCGGGACCTCTCTCCACAGAGACCCAGTACTTC CASSPGPLSTETQYF
TRBD2 TRBJ2-1 once TRBV4-2 TGTGCCAGCAGCCACCCCGGGGGGGGGCTCTCCTACAATGAGCAGTTCTTC CASSHPGGGLSYNEQFF
- TRBJ1-3 - TRBV3-1/TRBV3-2 TGTGCCAGCAGCCTAGGGGTTAGCTCTGGAAACACCATATATTTT CASSLGVSSGNTIYF
- TRBJ1-3 - TRBV7-9 TGTGCCAGCAGCTTAGTTGCAGGGGCGGCGGGAAACACCATATATTTT CASSLVAGAAGNTIYF
TRBD1 TRBJ2-7 - TRBV10-2 TGCGCCAGCAGTCTGTCCGATTATGGACAGGGCTCATACGAGCAGTACTTC CASSLSDYGQGSYEQYF
- TRBJ1-2 - TRBV28 TGTGCCAGCAGTTTAAATAAAGGGTTGACAGGCCTGCCCAACTATGGCTACACCTTC CASSLNKGLTGLPNYGYTF